These 20 T cell receptor beta chains were all obtained from the same sample, sequenced in a study of OX40 agonist ivuxolimab in advanced cancers. Library preparation was by the immunoSEQ multiplex PCR assay. Here the immuneACCESS table is served through TCRdb, limited to in-frame sequences with V and J called. Missing clones are a known gap in these copies; in checked studies unresolved V genes cover under half, and the rest lacks a known reason. Present in this sample are some 65,000 clones, around 73% of which were seen just once. The ten largest clones capture 1.6% of the sample. Sequencing was performed on CD4+ or CD8+ T cells sorted from blood, taken in a trial of the OX40 agonist ivuxolimab. All receptors come from an adult with an advanced solid tumor such as melanoma, head and neck, liver or kidney cancer.

This clone was seen a handful of times. This rearrangement joins TRBV30 to TRBJ1-1; no reliable D call. The V end was cut by 0 bases, the J end by 1 base, with 6 bases between. From germline, CDR1 is GTSNPN and CDR2 SVGIG (reference sequence). The CDR3 sequence is 13 residues long. CDR3 nucleotide sequence: TGTGCCTGGAGTGTTGGAGGGAACACTGAAGCTTTCTTT. Its protein is CAWSVGGNTEAFF. Full variable domain (outside the CDR3, taken from reference TRBV30 and TRBJ1-1): SQTIHQWPATLVQPVGSPLSLECTVEGTSNPNLYWYRQAAGRGLQLLFYSVGIGQISSEVPQNLSASRPQDRQFILSSKKLLLSDSGFYLCAWSVGGNTEAFFGQGTRLTVV.

The chain has TRBV6-1 and TRBJ2-1; TRBD1 matches 9 bases. The CDR3 sequence is 15 residues long. Per germline, CDR1 MNHNS and CDR2 SASEGT. J was trimmed by 6 bases and V by 11 bases; bases with no gene match: 14. The CDR3 sequence is CALNPRGQGINEQFF. The CDR3 coding sequence is TGTGCCTTAAATCCCAGGGGACAGGGTATCAATGAGCAGTTCTTC.

As concerns this clone: Sequence at one end of the junction differs from germline and may be a read error. The chain uses TRBV4-1 and TRBJ1-2; D possibly corresponds to TRBD1 (6 bases). The CDR3 is 14 residues long. Germline V gene lookup returns CDR1 MGHRA and CDR2 YSYEKL. The CDR3 coding sequence is TGCGCCAACAGCCAAGGGGGGTCCCACTATGGCTACACCTTC. As protein: CANSQGGSHYGYTF.

The rearrangement links TRBV4-1 to TRBJ2-5, with 7 bases matching TRBD2. This CDR3 has 16 residues. Trimming removed 4 bases from V and 5 bases from J; junction bases left unmatched: 13. Germline values: CDR1 MGHRA, CDR2 YSYEKL. Here the CDR3 DNA reads TGCGCCAGCAGCCCCTATGGAGGGAGGGCCGGGGAGACCCAGTACTTC. Translated, it gives CASSPYGGRAGETQYF.

The CDR3 DNA sequence: TGTGCCAGCAGCTTGGGGTTGAACTATGGCTACACCTTC. Translated, it gives CASSLGLNYGYTF. The chain has TRBV11-2 and TRBJ1-2; D remains ambiguous. V lost 3 bases and J lost 2, with 7 bases in between. The CDR3 contains 13 residues. In germline, CDR1 is SGHAT, CDR2 FQNNGV.

This rearrangement joins TRBV6-5 to TRBJ2-2; D is possibly TRBD1 (6 bases). The CDR3 consists of 14 residues. The V gene's germline CDR1 is MNHEY and CDR2 SVGAGI. Trimming removed 6 bases at V and 1 base at J, with 9 bases between. The CDR3 coding sequence is TGTGCCAGCAGAGAACAGGGGAACACCGGGGAGCTGTTTTTT. Its translation is CASREQGNTGELFF.

V usage is TRBV11-2 and J usage is TRBJ1-4, with 9 bases fitting TRBD1. The CDR3 loop spans 14 amino acids. J gave up 6 bases and V 5 bases, and 4 bases lay outside the gene matches. CDR1 and CDR2 (germline): SGHAT, FQNNGV. The CDR3 nucleotides are TGTGCCAGCAGCCACGGGACAGGGTATGAAAAACTGTTTTTT. It is translated as CASSHGTGYEKLFF.

The V call is TRBV7-6, the J call TRBJ1-1; a possible D gene is TRBD1 (6 bases). The CDR3 sequence is 14 residues long. Germline lookup yields CDR1 SGHVS and CDR2 FNYEAQ. Trimming left V 5 bases short and J 2 bases short, with 12 bases between. DNA for the CDR3: TGTGCCAGCAGCCAAGCGGGGGGCAACACTGAAGCTTTCTTT. Protein sequence: CASSQAGGNTEAFF.

The chain carries TRBV28 and TRBJ1-2; D is perhaps TRBD1 (5 bases). Per germline, CDR1 MDHEN and CDR2 SYDVKM. The CDR3 has 12 residues. Trimming pared 8 bases from V and 4 bases from J, leaving 11 bases between. The CDR3 DNA sequence: TGTGCCAGCGGGGGGACCCTCTATGGCTACACCTTC. Translation: CASGGTLYGYTF.

The genes are TRBV7-2 and TRBJ2-3; 9 nucleotides align to TRBD1. The V gene end was trimmed by 5 bases and the J gene end by 7 bases; junction bases not matched to a gene: 10. CDR3 length: 15 residues. Per the germline V gene, CDR1 is SGHTA and CDR2 is FQGNSA. The DNA for the CDR3 is TGTGCCAGCAGCCTTACAGGGGGCGAAGTTTATACGCAGTATTTT. Its protein product is CASSLTGGEVYTQYF.

This rearrangement joins TRBV10-3 to TRBJ1-2; TRBD1 aligns across 8 bases. Germline V gene sequence: CDR1 ENHRY, CDR2 SYGVKD. Germline trimming cut 0 bases from V and 5 bases from J; bases unmatched to any gene: 5. This CDR3 has 15 residues. The CDR3 DNA reads TGTGCCATCAGTGAGTCCCCGGACAGGGAATATGGCTACACCTTC. This encodes CAISESPDREYGYTF.

This chain joins TRBV30 and TRBJ1-6; no definite D call. This CDR3 comprises 12 residues. V lost 3 bases to trimming and J lost 5 bases, with 5 bases between them. Germline values: CDR1 GTSNPN, CDR2 SVGIG (reference sequence). The DNA for the CDR3 is TGTGCCTGGAGGGTTAATAATTCACCCCTCCACTTT. Translation gives CAWRVNNSPLHF.

The chain is built from TRBV18 and TRBJ1-1, with D tentatively TRBD1 (5 bases). The CDR3 runs 13 residues. Germline CDR1 and CDR2: KGHSH and LQKENI. Between the trimmed V and J ends, which lost 6 bases and 1 base, there was a span of 9 bases. CDR3 coding DNA: TGTGCCAGCTCGACGGACAAGAACACTGAAGCTTTCTTT. Its protein product is CASSTDKNTEAFF.

The gene calls are TRBV4-1 and TRBJ1-6; 11 bases line up with TRBD1. The CDR3 consists of 20 residues. Germline loops: CDR1 MGHRA, CDR2 YSYEKL. J was trimmed by 4 bases and V by 0 bases; bases with no gene match: 11. CDR3 sequence reads: CASSQDIPGQGAIYNSPLHF. CDR3 nucleotides: TGCGCCAGCAGCCAAGATATTCCTGGACAGGGGGCTATATATAATTCACCCCTCCACTTT.

The chain employs TRBV19 and TRBJ2-5; D unresolved. Looked up from germline, CDR1 is LNHDA and CDR2 is SQIVND (reference sequence). The CDR3 runs to 13 residues. V lost 3 bases, J lost 3 bases, and 8 bases lay in between. The CDR3 reads CASSIGLEETQYF. The CDR3 DNA sequence: TGTGCCAGTAGTATCGGTCTAGAAGAGACCCAGTACTTC. Complete variable domain (other parts from reference TRBV19 and TRBJ2-5): DGGITQSPKYLFRKEGQNVTLSCEQNLNHDAMYWYRQDPGQGLRLIYYSQIVNDFQKGDIAEGYSVSREKKESFPLTVTSAQKNPTAFYLCASSIGLEETQYFGPGTRLLVL.

The rearrangement uses TRBV5-1 and TRBJ1-2; the D gene is possibly TRBD1 (6 bases). This CDR3 has 14 residues. V was clipped by 3 bases and J by 4 bases, with 13 bases between them. Germline assignment: CDR1 SGHRS and CDR2 YFSETQ. Here the CDR3 reads CASSSTDRSYGYTF. DNA of the CDR3: TGCGCCAGCAGCTCAACCGACAGGTCCTATGGCTACACCTTC.

The chain couples TRBV19 to TRBJ2-3; no firm D call. This CDR3 spans 15 amino acids. V was cut by 1 base and J by 5 bases, with 13 bases left in between. Germline V gene lookup returns CDR1 LNHDA and CDR2 SQIVND (reference sequence). The CDR3 here is CASSIVLDRVDTQYF. CDR3 nucleotides: TGTGCCAGTAGTATAGTCCTGGACCGGGTAGATACGCAGTATTTT.

J is TRBJ2-7 and V is TRBV30; 9 bases are a match to TRBD1. Germline CDR1 is GTSNPN and CDR2 is SVGIG (reference sequence). The CDR3 spans 14 residues. V lost 2 bases, J lost 2 bases, and 4 bases stayed unmatched. Here the CDR3 DNA reads TGTGCCTGGAGTTGGGGGACAGGGACCTACGAGCAGTACTTC. Residues: CAWSWGTGTYEQYF.

This clone is a singleton in its sample. V is TRBV20-1 and J is TRBJ1-2; D is unresolved. The V gene's germline CDR1 is DFQATT and CDR2 SNEGSKA (reference sequence). The CDR3 is made up of 10 amino acids. Trimming cost V 6 bases and J 5 bases, with 7 bases left between them. DNA for the CDR3: TGCAGTGCAAGAAGTTATGGCTACACCTTC. This sequence encodes CSARSYGYTF.

Concerning this clone: A junction boundary mismatches the germline segment, possibly from a read error. The chain uses TRBV28 and TRBJ2-4; D gene unclear. The CDR3 extends over 15 amino acids. The V gene's germline CDR1 is MDHEN and CDR2 SYDVKM. The CDR3 DNA is TGTGCTAGCAGCATTTTAATCTCAGCCAAAAACATTCAGTACTTC. Protein sequence: CASSILISAKNIQYF.